Listed here is a single TCR beta chain. This specimen comes from a study of blood T cell repertoires in COVID-19. At the level of the study: There were acute and convalescent COVID-19 samples, and they came from the United States, Italy and Spain. Nucleic acid was either cDNA or gDNA, and it came from T cells, B-cell-depleted T cells, or PBMCs.

The authors' processing: Nucleated cell counts were estimated from reference gene primer amplification. TCRdb keeps only in-frame clones here, not all; method: immunoSEQ multiplex PCR. From that table come the V and J calls and clone size; the DNA was used to work out D and trimming. The repertoire consists of 93,000 or so clones, with roughly 82% occurring once and the leading ten covering around 12%. V shed 7 bases and J shed 5 bases, with 17 bases lying between them. This CDR3 spans 14 amino acids. Germline assignment: CDR1 LNHDA and CDR2 SQIVND (reference sequence). J is TRBJ1-1 and V is TRBV19; possible D gene TRBD1, 5 bases. The clonotype comes from a human donor in a cohort sampled during active COVID-19. Source material: peripheral blood. In DNA, the CDR3 is TGTGCCAGTAAGGAGGGGTTTCCCAGTACTGAAGCTTTCTTT. Amino acid sequence: CASKEGFPSTEAFF.